The rows below give T cell receptor beta chains drawn from one sample of a study of vaccination effects on CD4 cells after COVID-19. The protocol was immunoSEQ multiplex PCR, while the TCRdb copy is restricted to in-frame clones and leaves out a portion. The profile shows about 61,000 clones, 80% to 90% of them singletons. These receptors' targets are unknown. The sample was CD4+ T cells from PBMCs cultured with HCoV-229E spike peptides, taken before COVID-19 vaccination. The receptor source for this set is a human donor who received a COVID-19 vaccine. Each CDR3 is given with its conserved first and last residue. D genes are given only for firm matches.

CASGPIQTGTVGSGYTF	TRBV12-5	TRBJ1-2	-
CASSLRLVAEQFF	TRBV12-3/TRBV12-4	TRBJ2-1	-
CASSLGSGNYGYTF	TRBV7-2	TRBJ1-2	-
CASRRVNGSPLHF	TRBV19	TRBJ1-6	-
CASSPPGANEKLFF	TRBV18	TRBJ1-4	-
CSARAANEQFF	TRBV20-1	TRBJ2-1	-
CASSHPEPGAEAFF	TRBV4-1	TRBJ1-1	-
CASSEPPGGYTF	TRBV10-1	TRBJ1-2	-
CATSRDSQTSGGAPETQYF	TRBV15	TRBJ2-5	TRBD2
CASSSGLAGINEQFF	TRBV7-3	TRBJ2-1	TRBD2
CASSQRTQSAFF	TRBV3-1/TRBV3-2	TRBJ1-1	-
CSARSGNTIYF	TRBV29-1	TRBJ1-3	-
CASSLGQYYEKLFF	TRBV11-2	TRBJ1-4	-
CSATENTDTQYF	TRBV29-1	TRBJ2-3	-
CASSMGTEAFF	TRBV19	TRBJ1-1	-
CASSRTGTSGEASSYNEQFF	TRBV4-1	TRBJ2-1	TRBD2
CASSSDSHTEAFF	TRBV5-5	TRBJ1-1	-
CAWSPGQGLARYGYTF	TRBV30	TRBJ1-2	TRBD1
CASGLVREVGGYTF	TRBV12-5	TRBJ1-2	-
CASSLGTVDSNQPQHF	TRBV5-1	TRBJ1-5	-
CASSLEVSLGGYTF	TRBV5-1	TRBJ1-2	-
CASGDGLNTEAFF	TRBV2	TRBJ1-1	-
CASSESGGAGYGYTF	TRBV6-4	TRBJ1-2	-
CASSSRQETQYF	TRBV5-1	TRBJ2-5	-
CASSRQGNGMNTEAFF	TRBV18	TRBJ1-1	-
CASSLAGLGNEKLFF	TRBV7-2	TRBJ1-4	-
CASSLLQNTGELFF	TRBV28	TRBJ2-2	-
CASGRDRNGYTF	TRBV2	TRBJ1-2	TRBD1
CASSSPPGMNTEAFF	TRBV19	TRBJ1-1	-
CASSQEGNSPLHF	TRBV4-1	TRBJ1-6	-
CASRDRGTNYGYTF	TRBV6-5	TRBJ1-2	TRBD1
CASSITGGRLVQFF	TRBV19	TRBJ2-1	TRBD1
CASSQGTGGNEQFF	TRBV4-1	TRBJ2-1	TRBD1
CASSEITSGGVGF	TRBV6-1	TRBJ2-3	TRBD2
CASSYEGGSGANVLTF	TRBV6-5	TRBJ2-6	-
CASSGTQGRGWNEQFF	TRBV25-1	TRBJ2-1	-
CASSSVQGNTQYF	TRBV7-2	TRBJ2-3	TRBD1
CASSLGLAGTDTQYF	TRBV7-2	TRBJ2-3	TRBD2
CASSLGQAMATDTQYF	TRBV7-9	TRBJ2-3	-
CASSSIRFSGNTIYF	TRBV28	TRBJ1-3	-
CASSLGRGPTEKLFF	TRBV18	TRBJ1-4	TRBD1
CASTRWGADTQYF	TRBV6-5	TRBJ2-3	-
CASSQVRGGLTDTQYF	TRBV4-2	TRBJ2-3	TRBD2
CASSDGGRGNYGYTF	TRBV10-2	TRBJ1-2	-
CSVVRSQGNTEAFF	TRBV29-1	TRBJ1-1	-
CASSQAIGGGPRSTIYF	TRBV4-1	TRBJ1-3	-
CASSITPRGRGEASGNTIYF	TRBV19	TRBJ1-3	-
CASSLGQKINQPQHF	TRBV5-8	TRBJ1-5	-
CAWSSQGKQPQHF	TRBV30	TRBJ1-5	-
CASSSQGTVNTEAFF	TRBV5-1	TRBJ1-1	-
CASSQSQEPGGIF	TRBV3-1/TRBV3-2	TRBJ2-1	TRBD2
CASTDSPNYGYTF	TRBV19	TRBJ1-2	-
CASSSRPGGKETQYF	TRBV5-1	TRBJ2-5	TRBD1
CASSTGASGNTIYF	TRBV6-6	TRBJ1-3	TRBD1
CASSRKTGVGYGYTF	TRBV5-6	TRBJ1-2	TRBD1
CATSRVGQSSEGYTF	TRBV15	TRBJ1-2	-
CASIRGVQAEKLFF	TRBV2	TRBJ1-4	-
CASSPRPGTEVTLHF	TRBV18	TRBJ1-6	-
CATSFLQGGNYGYTF	TRBV24-1	TRBJ1-2	TRBD1
CASSLQETQYF	TRBV18	TRBJ2-5	-